The rows below give T cell receptor beta chains drawn from one sample of a study of T cells in Graves' hyperthyroidism and ophthalmopathy. TCRdb reprocessed the multiplex PCR reads with MiXCR, giving one entry per CDR3 protein. Among around 290,000 distinct CDR3 sequences listed, less than 15% were seen once. Sequencing was carried out using blood. These receptors were taken from a woman aged 25 to 39 with Graves' hyperthyroidism that later progressed to Graves' ophthalmopathy. The CDR3 runs from the conserved cysteine through the conserved F or W. The order of the fields is J gene, CDR3 length, V gene, D gene, clone size, CDR3 protein, CDR3 DNA. D genes are given only for firm matches. Clone size is given for some rows only: seen once, a few or many times, or a class if the clone is expanded.

j_call: TRBJ2-3; cdr3_length: 15; v_call: TRBV12-3/TRBV12-4; d_call: .; clone_size: many; cdr3_aa: CASIRMGQSTDTQYF; cdr3_nt: TGTGCCAGCATCAGGATGGGCCAAAGCACAGATACGCAGTATTTT
j_call: TRBJ1-6; cdr3_length: 15; v_call: TRBV20-1; d_call: .; clone_size: many; cdr3_aa: CSARPPGLSFSALHF; cdr3_nt: TGCAGTGCCCGGCCACCGGGACTCTCGTTCTCAGCCCTCCACTTT
j_call: TRBJ2-3; cdr3_length: 21; v_call: TRBV28; d_call: TRBD2; clone_size: many; cdr3_aa: CASKHPIVTGLAGGGGDTQYF; cdr3_nt: TGTGCCAGCAAACACCCTATAGTTACGGGACTAGCGGGAGGAGGGGGAGATACGCAGTATTTT
j_call: TRBJ2-2; cdr3_length: 14; v_call: TRBV11-2; d_call: .; clone_size: .; cdr3_aa: CASSPVRGRGELFF; cdr3_nt: TGTGCCAGCAGCCCCGTACGGGGGAGAGGGGAGCTGTTTTTT
j_call: TRBJ1-1; cdr3_length: 13; v_call: TRBV28; d_call: .; clone_size: many; cdr3_aa: CASSSPIGGKAFF; cdr3_nt: TGTGCCAGCAGCTCCCCCATCGGAGGGAAAGCTTTCTTT
j_call: TRBJ2-2; cdr3_length: 15; v_call: TRBV15; d_call: TRBD2; clone_size: few; cdr3_aa: CATSRGSGYTGELFF; cdr3_nt: TGTGCCACCAGCAGGGGTAGCGGGTACACCGGGGAGCTGTTTTTT
j_call: TRBJ2-5; cdr3_length: 16; v_call: TRBV2; d_call: TRBD2; clone_size: many; cdr3_aa: CASSESLAVLQETQYF; cdr3_nt: TGTGCCAGCAGTGAAAGTCTAGCGGTGCTCCAAGAGACCCAGTACTTC
j_call: TRBJ2-3; cdr3_length: 17; v_call: TRBV15; d_call: TRBD2; clone_size: many; cdr3_aa: CATSPAPGLAGTDTQYF; cdr3_nt: TGTGCCACCAGTCCGGCACCGGGACTAGCGGGCACAGATACGCAGTATTTT
j_call: TRBJ2-2; cdr3_length: 14; v_call: TRBV6-1; d_call: .; clone_size: many; cdr3_aa: CASSAGVDTGELFF; cdr3_nt: TGTGCCAGCAGTGCGGGGGTGGACACCGGGGAGCTGTTTTTT
j_call: TRBJ2-4; cdr3_length: 17; v_call: TRBV11-2; d_call: .; clone_size: many; cdr3_aa: CASTHSSGLLAKNIQYF; cdr3_nt: TGTGCCAGCACCCACTCTTCGGGTTTACTAGCCAAAAACATTCAGTACTTC
j_call: TRBJ2-7; cdr3_length: 14; v_call: TRBV28; d_call: .; clone_size: many; cdr3_aa: CASKGGGNSYEQYF; cdr3_nt: TGTGCCAGCAAGGGGGGAGGGAACTCCTACGAGCAGTACTTC
j_call: TRBJ2-1; cdr3_length: 17; v_call: TRBV4-3; d_call: TRBD2; clone_size: .; cdr3_aa: CASSQDRLAGGFDEQFF; cdr3_nt: TGCGCCAGCAGCCAAGATCGTTTAGCGGGAGGATTCGATGAGCAGTTCTTC
j_call: TRBJ1-2; cdr3_length: 13; v_call: TRBV29-1; d_call: TRBD1; clone_size: many; cdr3_aa: CSVEEGQGYGYTF; cdr3_nt: TGCAGCGTTGAGGAGGGACAGGGCTATGGCTACACCTTC
j_call: TRBJ1-1; cdr3_length: 15; v_call: TRBV30; d_call: TRBD1; clone_size: many; cdr3_aa: CAGTTTLTGGTEAFF; cdr3_nt: TGTGCCGGGACCACGACCTTGACAGGGGGGACTGAAGCTTTCTTT
j_call: TRBJ2-7; cdr3_length: 15; v_call: TRBV6-1; d_call: TRBD2; clone_size: many; cdr3_aa: CASSEAASGSYEQYF; cdr3_nt: TGTGCCAGCAGTGAAGCGGCTAGCGGGAGCTACGAGCAGTACTTC
j_call: TRBJ1-2; cdr3_length: 11; v_call: TRBV30; d_call: .; clone_size: many; cdr3_aa: CAWSVMADHTF; cdr3_nt: TGTGCCTGGAGTGTGATGGCCGACCACACCTTC
j_call: TRBJ2-7; cdr3_length: 14; v_call: TRBV7-8; d_call: .; clone_size: many; cdr3_aa: CASSLMRDIYEQYF; cdr3_nt: TGTGCCAGCAGCTTAATGCGGGATATCTACGAGCAGTACTTC
j_call: TRBJ2-5; cdr3_length: 15; v_call: TRBV5-1; d_call: .; clone_size: .; cdr3_aa: CASSLSPERQETQYF; cdr3_nt: TGCGCCAGCAGCTTGTCGCCGGAACGACAAGAGACCCAGTACTTC
j_call: TRBJ1-1; cdr3_length: 15; v_call: TRBV5-6; d_call: .; clone_size: many; cdr3_aa: CASSLLGAGTTEAFF; cdr3_nt: TGTGCCAGCAGCTTGTTAGGGGCTGGGACCACTGAAGCTTTCTTT
j_call: TRBJ1-1; cdr3_length: 14; v_call: TRBV6-1; d_call: .; clone_size: many; cdr3_aa: CASSELGGSTEAFF; cdr3_nt: TGTGCCAGCAGTGAATTGGGGGGGAGCACTGAAGCTTTCTTT
j_call: TRBJ2-5; cdr3_length: 13; v_call: TRBV3-1; d_call: .; clone_size: many; cdr3_aa: CASSQDRGETQYF; cdr3_nt: TGTGCCAGCAGCCAAGATCGCGGGGAGACCCAGTACTTC
j_call: TRBJ2-5; cdr3_length: 15; v_call: TRBV20-1; d_call: TRBD2; clone_size: .; cdr3_aa: CSASSASGVEETQYF; cdr3_nt: TGCAGTGCTAGTAGTGCCAGCGGGGTCGAAGAGACCCAGTACTTC
j_call: TRBJ2-1; cdr3_length: 14; v_call: TRBV6-2/TRBV6-3; d_call: TRBD2; clone_size: many; cdr3_aa: CASRSTSSYNEQFF; cdr3_nt: TGTGCCAGCAGGTCGACTAGCAGCTACAATGAGCAGTTCTTC
j_call: TRBJ2-1; cdr3_length: 17; v_call: TRBV4-3; d_call: TRBD2; clone_size: few; cdr3_aa: CASSQDPPSGRYNEQFF; cdr3_nt: TGCGCCAGCAGCCAAGATCCCCCTAGCGGCAGATACAATGAGCAGTTCTTC
j_call: TRBJ1-2; cdr3_length: 13; v_call: TRBV10-3; d_call: .; clone_size: .; cdr3_aa: CAISESGAGGYTF; cdr3_nt: TGTGCCATCAGTGAGTCGGGGGCTGGTGGCTACACCTTC
j_call: TRBJ2-5; cdr3_length: 14; v_call: TRBV9; d_call: .; clone_size: .; cdr3_aa: CASSGDSLAETQYF; cdr3_nt: TGTGCCAGCAGCGGGGATTCATTGGCGGAGACCCAGTACTTC
j_call: TRBJ2-5; cdr3_length: 15; v_call: TRBV5-4; d_call: .; clone_size: .; cdr3_aa: CASSLTVGSSETQYF; cdr3_nt: TGTGCCAGCAGCTTGACCGTGGGAAGCTCAGAGACCCAGTACTTC
j_call: TRBJ2-3; cdr3_length: 15; v_call: TRBV9; d_call: .; clone_size: few; cdr3_aa: CASSVDGQNTDTQYF; cdr3_nt: TGTGCCAGCAGCGTAGACGGACAGAACACAGATACGCAGTATTTT
j_call: TRBJ2-2; cdr3_length: 14; v_call: TRBV30; d_call: TRBD2; clone_size: many; cdr3_aa: CAWREREQTGELFF; cdr3_nt: TGTGCCTGGAGAGAGCGGGAGCAGACCGGGGAGCTGTTTTTT
j_call: TRBJ2-5; cdr3_length: 18; v_call: TRBV2; d_call: TRBD2; clone_size: many; cdr3_aa: CASRTLLGLAGPEETQYF; cdr3_nt: TGTGCCAGCAGGACGCTACTGGGACTAGCGGGCCCAGAAGAGACCCAGTACTTC
j_call: TRBJ1-4; cdr3_length: 15; v_call: TRBV18; d_call: .; clone_size: .; cdr3_aa: CASTLGQLINEKLFF; cdr3_nt: TGTGCCAGCACGTTAGGACAGCTTATTAATGAAAAACTGTTTTTT
j_call: TRBJ1-1; cdr3_length: 12; v_call: TRBV13; d_call: .; clone_size: many; cdr3_aa: CASHHGGTEAFF; cdr3_nt: TGTGCCAGCCACCACGGGGGCACTGAAGCTTTCTTT
j_call: TRBJ2-7; cdr3_length: 15; v_call: TRBV5-1; d_call: .; clone_size: many; cdr3_aa: CASSLSYSGSYEQYF; cdr3_nt: TGCGCCAGCAGCTTGAGTTATAGCGGCTCCTACGAGCAGTACTTC
j_call: TRBJ1-1; cdr3_length: 13; v_call: TRBV7-3; d_call: .; clone_size: many; cdr3_aa: CASSLRGYTEAFF; cdr3_nt: TGTGCCAGCAGCTTACGCGGTTACACTGAAGCTTTCTTT
j_call: TRBJ2-1; cdr3_length: 16; v_call: TRBV7-9; d_call: TRBD2; clone_size: .; cdr3_aa: CATSRLAGDPYNEQFF; cdr3_nt: TGTGCCACATCACGGCTAGCGGGAGATCCCTACAATGAGCAGTTCTTC
j_call: TRBJ2-2; cdr3_length: 17; v_call: TRBV28; d_call: TRBD1; clone_size: .; cdr3_aa: CASSLSPGQINTGELFF; cdr3_nt: TGTGCCAGCAGTTTATCCCCGGGACAGATAAACACCGGGGAGCTGTTTTTT
j_call: TRBJ2-2; cdr3_length: 13; v_call: TRBV5-1; d_call: .; clone_size: many; cdr3_aa: CASSLEGPGELFF; cdr3_nt: TGCGCCAGCAGCTTGGAGGGTCCCGGGGAGCTGTTTTTT
j_call: TRBJ2-2; cdr3_length: 16; v_call: TRBV6-2/TRBV6-3; d_call: .; clone_size: many; cdr3_aa: CASSTRSRRNTGELFF; cdr3_nt: TGTGCCAGCAGTACCCGCTCGCGGAGGAACACCGGGGAGCTGTTTTTT